Presented here are 18 T cell receptor beta chains from one specimen sequenced in a study of cytomegalovirus exposure and HLA in healthy donors. The PCR made use of 60 Vbeta and 13 Jbeta primers. TCRdb keeps only in-frame clones here, not all; method: immunoSEQ multiplex PCR. Among some 120,000 clones listed, about 85% were seen once. Source material: PBMCs. The receptors stem from a woman in her twenties or thirties in good health and CMV-seropositive.

The chain has TRBV5-8 and TRBJ2-1; TRBD2 aligns across 9 bases. Germline V gives CDR1 SGHTS, CDR2 YDEGEE. V shed 2 bases and J 7 bases; nucleotides not matched to a gene: 4. The CDR3 is 14 residues long. DNA of the CDR3: TGTGCCAGCAGCTTTGCGGGAGGGCCGAATGAGCAGTTCTTC. Its protein is CASSFAGGPNEQFF.

The chain employs TRBV5-1 and TRBJ2-3, with TRBD2 as a possible D gene (6 bases). CDR1 and CDR2 from the germline V gene are SGHRS and YFSETQ. The CDR3 is 14 amino acids. Trimming took off 0 bases at V and 5 bases at J, with 10 bases between the two ends. The CDR3 DNA is TGCGCCAGCAGCTTGGGCGGGGCCGGAGATACGCAGTATTTT. It yields the protein CASSLGGAGDTQYF. Together with reference TRBV5-1 and TRBJ2-3, the CDR3 gives the full variable domain: KAGVTQTPRYLIKTRGQQVTLSCSPISGHRSVSWYQQTPGQGLQFLFEYFSETQRNKGNFPGRFSGRQFSNSRSEMNVSTLELGDSALYLCASSLGGAGDTQYFGPGTRLTVL.

The gene calls are TRBV6-6 and TRBJ2-5; D unclear. The CDR3 is 15 residues long. Per the germline V gene, CDR1 is MNHNY and CDR2 is SVGAGI (reference sequence). Trimming pared 7 bases from V and 4 bases from J, leaving 19 bases between. CDR3 region: CASIPQDELVETQYF. The CDR3 DNA sequence: TGTGCCAGCATACCTCAGGATGAGTTGGTAGAGACCCAGTACTTC.

The CDR3 coding sequence is TGCGCCAGCAGCTTGGGCGGGGTGCCTGCAACTAATGAAAAACTGTTTTTT. Residues: CASSLGGVPATNEKLFF. The chain combines TRBV5-1 with TRBJ1-4; D uncertain. The CDR3 totals 17 residues. V gave up 0 bases and J gave up 0 bases, with 12 bases separating them. Per the germline V gene, CDR1 is SGHRS and CDR2 is YFSETQ.

The DNA for the CDR3 is TGTGCCAGCAGCTTAGACAGGGTTGGCGGTGAAGCTTTCTTT. Encoded protein: CASSLDRVGGEAFF. V is TRBV11-2 and J is TRBJ1-1, with D possibly matching TRBD1 (5 bases). Per germline, CDR1 SGHAT and CDR2 FQNNGV. Trimming removed 0 bases at V and 7 bases at J, with 12 bases between. There are 14 residues in the CDR3.

The chain is built from TRBV2 and TRBJ1-2, with 7 bases fitting TRBD1. Per the germline V gene, CDR1 is SNHLY and CDR2 is FYNNEI. With 5 bases clipped from V and 7 bases from J, the junction kept 10 bases outside the gene matches. The CDR3 consists of 14 residues. This CDR3 is CASSKGQDPGGYTF. CDR3 nucleotides: TGTGCCAGCAGTAAAGGACAGGATCCGGGTGGCTACACCTTC. Looking up the rest from reference TRBV2 and TRBJ1-2 gives the full variable domain: EPEVTQTPSHQVTQMGQEVILRCVPISNHLYFYWYRQILGQKVEFLVSFYNNEISEKSEIFDDQFSVERPDGSNFTLKIRSTKLEDSAMYFCASSKGQDPGGYTFGSGTRLTVV.

The chain is built from TRBV5-1 and TRBJ1-2; weak D call: TRBD1 (5 bases). V dropped 3 bases and J dropped 4 bases, with 13 bases sitting between them. The CDR3 consists of 14 residues. Germline V gene lookup returns CDR1 SGHRS and CDR2 YFSETQ. For the CDR3, the DNA is TGCGCCAGCAGCTACGACGGGGGGGGCTATGGCTACACCTTC. It yields the protein CASSYDGGGYGYTF.

The chain combines TRBV10-3 with TRBJ2-1; TRBD2 agrees at 9 bases. Germline CDR1 reads ENHRY; CDR2 reads SYGVKD. The CDR3 loop spans 16 amino acids. The V segment lost 0 bases and the J segment 8 bases; nucleotides outside the gene matches: 8. The CDR3 DNA reads as TGTGCCATCAGTGAGTCCCCAGCGCCTAGCGGGGATGAGCAGTTCTTC. Amino acids: CAISESPAPSGDEQFF.

This chain links TRBV9 with TRBJ1-2, with a tentative D call TRBD1 (6 bases). This CDR3 has 22 amino acids. Germline V CDR1 and CDR2: SGDLS, YYNGEE. V gave up 0 bases and J gave up 8 bases, with 38 bases separating them. CDR3 protein: CASSVATGQRIPSGEPHGGYTF. CDR3 coding DNA: TGTGCCAGCAGCGTAGCTACGGGACAAAGGATCCCCTCAGGAGAGCCGCACGGCGGCTACACCTTC.

This chain joins TRBV9 and TRBJ2-1; possible D gene TRBD2, 5 bases. Germline CDR1 is SGDLS and CDR2 is YYNGEE. This CDR3 has 14 amino acids. The V end lost 4 bases, the J end lost 8 bases, and 16 bases lay between the germline ends. CDR3 in amino acids: CASSPRAVGDEQFF. For the CDR3, the DNA is TGTGCCAGCAGCCCTCGAGCCGTCGGGGATGAGCAGTTCTTC.

The chain links TRBV28 to TRBJ2-3, with 14 positions matching TRBD2. Germline V gene lookup returns CDR1 MDHEN and CDR2 SYDVKM. CDR3 length: 17 residues. J gave up 0 bases and V 5 bases, and 4 bases lay outside the gene matches. This CDR3 is CASSPRTSGRSTDTQYF. In nucleotides, the CDR3 is TGTGCCAGCAGTCCCCGGACTAGCGGGAGGAGCACAGATACGCAGTATTTT. Based on the CDR3 plus reference TRBV28 and TRBJ2-3, the full variable domain is DVKVTQSSRYLVKRTGEKVFLECVQDMDHENMFWYRQDPGLGLRLIYFSYDVKMKEKGDIPEGYSVSREKKERFSLILESASTNQTSMYLCASSPRTSGRSTDTQYFGPGTRLTVL.

This clone occurred once. The chain joins TRBV2 to TRBJ1-2; no firm D call. Germline V gene lookup returns CDR1 SNHLY and CDR2 FYNNEI. Trimming shortened V by 1 base and J by 4 bases, and 4 bases separated the two germline ends. This CDR3 region has 12 residues. CDR3 sequence reads: CASSEDSYGYTF. CDR3 nucleotide sequence: TGTGCCAGCAGTGAAGACAGCTATGGCTACACCTTC. The whole variable domain, remainder taken from reference TRBV2 and TRBJ1-2, is EPEVTQTPSHQVTQMGQEVILRCVPISNHLYFYWYRQILGQKVEFLVSFYNNEISEKSEIFDDQFSVERPDGSNFTLKIRSTKLEDSAMYFCASSEDSYGYTFGSGTRLTVV.

This clone was seen only a few times. This chain uses TRBV7-7 with TRBJ1-1; maybe TRBD1 (6 bases). V gave up 5 bases and J gave up 4 bases, with 11 bases separating them. Germline loops: CDR1 SSHAT, CDR2 FNYEAQ (reference sequence). This CDR3 spans 13 amino acids. For the CDR3, the DNA is TGTGCCAGCAGCCCAGGGGCTGGCACTGAAGCTTTCTTT. Amino acid sequence: CASSPGAGTEAFF.

The rearrangement uses TRBV5-1 and TRBJ2-7; 7 nucleotides align to TRBD1. The CDR3 totals 13 residues. Per germline, CDR1 SGHRS and CDR2 YFSETQ. V gave up 4 bases and J gave up 6 bases; unmatched junction bases: 7. The CDR3 protein is CASSEYRGGEQYF. For the CDR3, the DNA is TGCGCCAGCAGCGAGTACAGGGGTGGCGAGCAGTACTTC. Combining the CDR3 with reference TRBV5-1 and TRBJ2-7 gives the whole variable domain KAGVTQTPRYLIKTRGQQVTLSCSPISGHRSVSWYQQTPGQGLQFLFEYFSETQRNKGNFPGRFSGRQFSNSRSEMNVSTLELGDSALYLCASSEYRGGEQYFGPGTRLTVT.

The chain uses TRBV18 and TRBJ1-3, with D possibly TRBD1 on 5 matching bases. Trimming shortened V by 2 bases and J by 4 bases, and 18 bases separated the two germline ends. Germline CDR1 is KGHSH and CDR2 is LQKENI. This CDR3 is 17 amino acids long. The CDR3 reads CASSPEGRYEFGNTIYF. The DNA for the CDR3 is TGTGCCAGCTCACCAGAGGGGAGGTACGAATTCGGAAACACCATATATTTT. The whole variable domain, filled in from reference TRBV18 and TRBJ1-3, reads NAGVMQNPRHLVRRRGQEARLRCSPMKGHSHVYWYRQLPEEGLKFMVYLQKENIIDESGMPKERFSAEFPKEGPSILRIQQVVRGDSAAYFCASSPEGRYEFGNTIYFGEGSWLTVV.

This clone was seen a handful of times. The genes are TRBV6-4 and TRBJ1-2, with D perhaps matching TRBD1 (5 bases). The CDR3 contains 13 residues. With 3 bases removed from V and 7 bases from J, the gap between germline ends came to 12 bases. Per the germline V gene, CDR1 is MRHNA and CDR2 is SNTAGT. The CDR3 here is CASSEKGESGYTF. DNA for the CDR3: TGTGCCAGCAGTGAGAAAGGGGAATCTGGCTACACCTTC.

The CDR3 spells CASSVGSSASYEQYF. The CDR3 region has the DNA TGTGCCAGCAGCGTCGGGTCTAGCGCCTCCTACGAGCAGTACTTC. This chain uses TRBV9 with TRBJ2-7; a weak D match, TRBD2 (6 bases). The V and J ends lost 2 bases and 0 bases respectively, with 12 bases between them. Germline assignment: CDR1 SGDLS and CDR2 YYNGEE. The CDR3 consists of 15 residues.

The chain links TRBV28 to TRBJ1-5; possible D gene TRBD1, 5 bases. Germline V gene data show CDR1 as MDHEN and CDR2 as SYDVKM. Trimming cost V 10 bases and J 3 bases, with 19 bases left between them. The CDR3 is 15 residues long. Here the CDR3 reads CATKWGGENNQPQHF. Written as DNA, the CDR3 is TGTGCCACCAAATGGGGGGGGGAAAACAATCAGCCCCAGCATTTT.